These T cell receptor beta chains were read from a single sample in a study of cytomegalovirus exposure and HLA in healthy donors. Here immunoSEQ multiplex PCR was the method, and the copy in TCRdb shows in-frame clones only, minus some. This table holds 95,000 to 100,000 clones, approximately 74% found once. Sequences were obtained from PBMCs. Every receptor here comes from a woman in her 40s in good health and CMV-seronegative. The CDR3 runs from the conserved cysteine through the conserved F or W. Each record gives: CDR3 length, D gene, V gene, J gene, clone size, CDR3 DNA, CDR3 protein. The D gene is left open where the match is weak. The size of a clone is reported for some rows only, either as once, few or many, or as a class for expanded clones.

cdr3_length: 15; d_call: TRBD1; v_call: TRBV2; j_call: TRBJ2-1; clone_size: few; cdr3_nt: TGTGCCAACACCGACAGGGGTGGTGACTACAATGAGCAGTTCTTC; cdr3_aa: CANTDRGGDYNEQFF
cdr3_length: 17; d_call: TRBD1; v_call: TRBV18; j_call: TRBJ2-4; clone_size: few; cdr3_nt: TGTGCCAGCTCACCCCAGAGGACAGGGTCAGCCAAAAACATTCAGTACTTC; cdr3_aa: CASSPQRTGSAKNIQYF
cdr3_length: 16; d_call: NA; v_call: TRBV7-6; j_call: TRBJ1-3; clone_size: NA; cdr3_nt: TGTGCCAGCAGCTTATTATATGGCAGCTCTGGAAACACCATATATTTT; cdr3_aa: CASSLLYGSSGNTIYF
cdr3_length: 13; d_call: NA; v_call: TRBV7-9; j_call: TRBJ1-2; clone_size: few; cdr3_nt: TGTTCCAGCAGCCCCTCTAGGGGTAGTGGCTACACCTTC; cdr3_aa: CSSSPSRGSGYTF
cdr3_length: 19; d_call: NA; v_call: TRBV7-9; j_call: TRBJ2-3; clone_size: NA; cdr3_nt: TGTGCCAGCAGCTTAGCGGTTTCGGGGGGCTTCAGAGGGCAGGATACGCAGTATTTT; cdr3_aa: CASSLAVSGGFRGQDTQYF
cdr3_length: 19; d_call: TRBD1; v_call: TRBV4-3; j_call: TRBJ2-2; clone_size: NA; cdr3_nt: TGCGCCAGCAGCCAAGATCGTGTTGGAGCGGCCAGGGGGACCGGGGAGCTGTTTTTT; cdr3_aa: CASSQDRVGAARGTGELFF
cdr3_length: 14; d_call: NA; v_call: TRBV11-2; j_call: TRBJ2-5; clone_size: NA; cdr3_nt: TGTGCCAGCAGCTCCTACGGTAGCCAAGAGACCCAGTACTTC; cdr3_aa: CASSSYGSQETQYF
cdr3_length: 17; d_call: NA; v_call: TRBV4-3; j_call: TRBJ2-7; clone_size: NA; cdr3_nt: TGCGCCAGCAGCCAAAGCTTCCCACAGGGAATCATATACGAGCAGTACTTC; cdr3_aa: CASSQSFPQGIIYEQYF
cdr3_length: 14; d_call: TRBD2; v_call: TRBV5-1; j_call: TRBJ2-5; clone_size: few; cdr3_nt: TGCGCCAGCAGCTTGACAGCGGGAGCCGAGACCCAGTACTTC; cdr3_aa: CASSLTAGAETQYF
cdr3_length: 14; d_call: NA; v_call: TRBV7-2; j_call: TRBJ1-2; clone_size: NA; cdr3_nt: TGTGCCAGCAGCTTAGGCCAGGGGAACTATGGCTACACCTTC; cdr3_aa: CASSLGQGNYGYTF
cdr3_length: 16; d_call: TRBD2; v_call: TRBV7-7; j_call: TRBJ2-2; clone_size: NA; cdr3_nt: TGTGCTAGCAGCCCAAGACTAGCGGGAGGGGCCGGGGAGCTGTTTTTT; cdr3_aa: CASSPRLAGGAGELFF
cdr3_length: 16; d_call: TRBD2; v_call: TRBV9; j_call: TRBJ2-1; clone_size: NA; cdr3_nt: TGTGCCAGCAGCACCAGCACTAGCGAGAGGTACAATGAGCAGTTCTTC; cdr3_aa: CASSTSTSERYNEQFF
cdr3_length: 15; d_call: NA; v_call: TRBV5-1; j_call: TRBJ1-3; clone_size: few; cdr3_nt: TGCGCCAGCAGCTTGGCTGGGAGCTCTGGAAACACCATATATTTT; cdr3_aa: CASSLAGSSGNTIYF